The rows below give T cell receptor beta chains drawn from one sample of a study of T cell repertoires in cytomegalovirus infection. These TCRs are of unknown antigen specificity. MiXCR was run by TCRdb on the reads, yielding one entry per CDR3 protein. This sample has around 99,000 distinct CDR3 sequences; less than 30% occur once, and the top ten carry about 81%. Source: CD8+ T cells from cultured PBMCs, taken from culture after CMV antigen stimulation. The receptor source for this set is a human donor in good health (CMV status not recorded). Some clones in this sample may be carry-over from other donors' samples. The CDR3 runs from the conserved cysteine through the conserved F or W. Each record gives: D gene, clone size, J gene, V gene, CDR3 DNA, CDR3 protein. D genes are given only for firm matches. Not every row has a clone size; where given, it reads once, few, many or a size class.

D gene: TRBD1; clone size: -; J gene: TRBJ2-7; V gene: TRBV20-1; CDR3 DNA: TGCAGTGCTAGAGATGGGACAGGGACCTCCTACGAGCAGTACTTC; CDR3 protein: CSARDGTGTSYEQYF
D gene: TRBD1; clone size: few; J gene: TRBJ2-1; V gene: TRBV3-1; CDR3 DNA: TGTGCCAGCAGCCAAGGGACAGGGCGGAGGGACAATGAGCAGTTCTTC; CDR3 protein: CASSQGTGRRDNEQFF
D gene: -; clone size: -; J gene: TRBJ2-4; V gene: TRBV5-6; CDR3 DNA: TGTGCCAGCAGCCCTCTCTCCGAAAACATTCAGTACTTC; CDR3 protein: CASSPLSENIQYF
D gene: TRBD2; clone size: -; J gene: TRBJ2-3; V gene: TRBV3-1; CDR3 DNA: TGTGCCAGCAGCCAAGGAGTCAGGGAGACTAGCGGGGGGCTCACAGATACGCAGTATTTT; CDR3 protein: CASSQGVRETSGGLTDTQYF
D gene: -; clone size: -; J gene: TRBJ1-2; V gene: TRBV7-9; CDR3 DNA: TGTGCCAGCAGCTTAGTACAGAATGGCTACACCTTC; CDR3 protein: CASSLVQNGYTF
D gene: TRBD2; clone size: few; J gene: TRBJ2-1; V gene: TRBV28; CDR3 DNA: TGTGCCAGCAGTTTATTCGGAGGGGCCAGCGGGGATGAGCAGTTCTTC; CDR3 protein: CASSLFGGASGDEQFF
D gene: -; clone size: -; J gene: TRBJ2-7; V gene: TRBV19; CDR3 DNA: TGTGCCAGTAGTATTCGCGGTCCCTACGAGCAGTACTTC; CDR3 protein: CASSIRGPYEQYF
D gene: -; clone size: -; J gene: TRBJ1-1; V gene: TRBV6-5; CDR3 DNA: TGTGCCAGCGGCCCGGAAGACGTAGGTAGGCTTAACACTGAAGCTTTCTTT; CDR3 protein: CASGPEDVGRLNTEAFF
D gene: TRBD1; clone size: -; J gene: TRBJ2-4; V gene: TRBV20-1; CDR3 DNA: TGCAGTGCTAGCAGGGGGAAGAGTGGGATCCAAAACATTCAGTACTTC; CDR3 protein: CSASRGKSGIQNIQYF
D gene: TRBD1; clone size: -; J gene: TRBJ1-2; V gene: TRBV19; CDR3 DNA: TGTGCCAGTAGTATAGATCCGGACAGGGGAGCCCTCTATGGCTACACCTTC; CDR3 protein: CASSIDPDRGALYGYTF
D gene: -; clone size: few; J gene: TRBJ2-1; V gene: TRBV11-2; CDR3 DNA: TGTGCCAGCAGCTTTGGACGGGGGAGGGAGCAGTTCTTC; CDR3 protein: CASSFGRGREQFF
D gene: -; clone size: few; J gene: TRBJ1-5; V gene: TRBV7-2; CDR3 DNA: TGTGCCAGCAGCTTAAACAGGGAAAATCAGCCCCAGCATTTT; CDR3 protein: CASSLNRENQPQHF
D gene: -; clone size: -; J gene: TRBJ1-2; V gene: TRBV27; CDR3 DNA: TGTGCCAGCAGTTCCGACAGCGCCTATGGCTACACCTTC; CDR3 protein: CASSSDSAYGYTF
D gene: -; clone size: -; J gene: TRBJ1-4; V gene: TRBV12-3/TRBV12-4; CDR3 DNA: TGTGCCAGCTCCCTAGGTGGCCCTAATGAAAAACTGTTTTTT; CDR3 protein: CASSLGGPNEKLFF
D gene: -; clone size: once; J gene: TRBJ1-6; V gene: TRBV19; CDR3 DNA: TGTGCCAGCGGCGGGGTGTTAAATTCACCCCTCCACTTT; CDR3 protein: CASGGVLNSPLHF
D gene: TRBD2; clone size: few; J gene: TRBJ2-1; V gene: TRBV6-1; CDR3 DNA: TGTGCCAGCAATCAACTAGCGGGGGGGCGGAATGAGCAGTTCTTC; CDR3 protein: CASNQLAGGRNEQFF
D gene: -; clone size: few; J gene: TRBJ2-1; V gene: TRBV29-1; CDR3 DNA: TGCAGCGTTGAAGTAGGGGGGACCTACAATGAGCAGTTCTTC; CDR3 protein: CSVEVGGTYNEQFF
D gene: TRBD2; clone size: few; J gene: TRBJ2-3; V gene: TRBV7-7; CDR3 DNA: TGTGCCAGCAGCTTACGGACTAGCGGGGGCACCCGGGGCACAGATACGCAGTATTTT; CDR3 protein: CASSLRTSGGTRGTDTQYF
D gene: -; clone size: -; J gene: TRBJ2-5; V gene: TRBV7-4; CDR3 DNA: TGTGCCAGCAGCTTGGACCAGGAGCGGGAGACCCAGTACTTC; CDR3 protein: CASSLDQERETQYF
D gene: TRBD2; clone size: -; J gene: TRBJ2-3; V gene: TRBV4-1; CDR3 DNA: TGCGCCAGCAGCCAAGCAGGGGCCCCACTAGCGGGGGGCCGCACAGATACGCAGTATTTT; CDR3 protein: CASSQAGAPLAGGRTDTQYF
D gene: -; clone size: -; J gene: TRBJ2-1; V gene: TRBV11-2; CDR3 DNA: TGTGCCAGCAGGGAGGGCTCCTACAATGAGCAGTTCTTC; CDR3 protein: CASREGSYNEQFF
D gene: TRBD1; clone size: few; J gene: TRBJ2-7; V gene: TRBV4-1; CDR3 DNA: TGCGCCAGCAGCCAAGACGGGACAGGATCCTACGAGCAGTACTTC; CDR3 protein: CASSQDGTGSYEQYF
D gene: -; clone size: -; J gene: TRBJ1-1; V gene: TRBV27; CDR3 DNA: TGTGCCAGCAGTTTACAGGTCATGAGCACTGAAGCTTTCTTT; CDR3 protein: CASSLQVMSTEAFF
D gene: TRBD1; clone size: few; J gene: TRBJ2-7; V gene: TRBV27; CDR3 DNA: TGTGCCAGCAGTTTTTCGGGACAGGGGGCAGACGAGCAGTACTTC; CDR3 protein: CASSFSGQGADEQYF
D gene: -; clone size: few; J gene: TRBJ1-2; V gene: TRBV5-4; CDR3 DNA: TGTGCCAGCACCAAGGCAGGATGGCCTAACTATGGCTACACCTTC; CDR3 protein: CASTKAGWPNYGYTF
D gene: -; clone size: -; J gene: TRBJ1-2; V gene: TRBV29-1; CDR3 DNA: TGCAGCGTTGAACGGGGGCCCCCTATCTATGGCTACACCTTC; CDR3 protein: CSVERGPPIYGYTF
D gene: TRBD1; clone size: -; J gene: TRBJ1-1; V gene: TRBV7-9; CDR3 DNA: TGTGCCAGCGGATCCGACAGGGGGTACACTGAAGCTTTCTTT; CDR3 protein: CASGSDRGYTEAFF
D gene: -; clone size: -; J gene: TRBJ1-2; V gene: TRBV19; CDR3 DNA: TGTGCCAGTAGTATAGGAGGAGCGGATGGCTACACCTTC; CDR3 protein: CASSIGGADGYTF
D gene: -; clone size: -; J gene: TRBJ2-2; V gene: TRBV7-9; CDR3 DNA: TGTGCCAGCAGCTCACTAGGCGGGGCCGGGGAGCTGTTTTTT; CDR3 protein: CASSSLGGAGELFF
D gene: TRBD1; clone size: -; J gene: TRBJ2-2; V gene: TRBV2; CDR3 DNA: TGTGCCAGCGGGACAGAAAGCGGGGAGCTGTTTTTT; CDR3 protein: CASGTESGELFF
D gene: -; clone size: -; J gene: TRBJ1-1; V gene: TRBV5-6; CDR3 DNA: TGTGCCAGCAGCTTGTTCCAGGGTCTATGGACTGAAGCTTTCTTT; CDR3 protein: CASSLFQGLWTEAFF
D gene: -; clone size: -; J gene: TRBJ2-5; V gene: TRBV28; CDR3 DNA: TGTGCCAGCAGTTTCTCCCAGCCTTGGCAAGAGACCCAGTACTTC; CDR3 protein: CASSFSQPWQETQYF
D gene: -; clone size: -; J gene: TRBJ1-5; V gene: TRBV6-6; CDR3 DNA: TGTGCCAGCAGTTTGACACCTTATAGCAATCAGCCCCAGCATTTT; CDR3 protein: CASSLTPYSNQPQHF
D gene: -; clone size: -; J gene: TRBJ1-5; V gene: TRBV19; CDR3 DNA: TGTGCCAGTAGTATGTTGGACACCAATCAGCCCCAGCATTTT; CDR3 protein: CASSMLDTNQPQHF
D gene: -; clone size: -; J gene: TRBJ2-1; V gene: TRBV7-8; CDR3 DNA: TGTGCCAGCAGCCCCTCATCCGGGGCCTACAATGAGCTGTTCTTC; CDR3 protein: CASSPSSGAYNELFF
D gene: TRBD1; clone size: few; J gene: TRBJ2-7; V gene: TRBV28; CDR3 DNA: TGTGCCAGCAGCCCGACAGGGGGCTGGCGCTACGAGCAGTACTTC; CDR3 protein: CASSPTGGWRYEQYF
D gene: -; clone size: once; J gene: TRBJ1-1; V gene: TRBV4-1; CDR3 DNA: TGCGCCAGCAGCCAAGTGCCCCCGGGACCGACGAACACTGAAGCTTTCTTT; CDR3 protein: CASSQVPPGPTNTEAFF
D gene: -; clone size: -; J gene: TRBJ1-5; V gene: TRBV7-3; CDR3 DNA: TGTGCCAGCAGCCCAGGTGCGGGTCAGCCCCAGCATTTT; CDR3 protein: CASSPGAGQPQHF
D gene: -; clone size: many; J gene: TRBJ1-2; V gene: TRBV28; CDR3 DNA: TGTGCCGGGTGGTCAAGAAGGACCTTTATTAACTATGGCTACACCTTC; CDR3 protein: CAGWSRRTFINYGYTF
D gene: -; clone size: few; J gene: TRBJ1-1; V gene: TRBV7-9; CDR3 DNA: TGTGCCAGCAGCTTAGGTGGCGGGGTGAACACTGAAGCTTTCTTT; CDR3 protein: CASSLGGGVNTEAFF
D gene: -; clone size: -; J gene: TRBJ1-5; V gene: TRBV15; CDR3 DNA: TGTGCCACCAGCAGAGATCGGGCTAGCAATCAGCCCCAGCATTTT; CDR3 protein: CATSRDRASNQPQHF
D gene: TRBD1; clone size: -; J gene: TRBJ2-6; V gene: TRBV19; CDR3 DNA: TGTGCCAGTAAAGACGACAGGGCCACCTCTGGGGCCAACGTCCTGACTTTC; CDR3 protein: CASKDDRATSGANVLTF
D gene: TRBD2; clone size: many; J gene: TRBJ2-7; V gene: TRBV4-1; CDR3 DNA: TGCGCCAGCAGCTATTCTAGCGGGGGGGCCTACGAGCAGTACTTC; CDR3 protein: CASSYSSGGAYEQYF
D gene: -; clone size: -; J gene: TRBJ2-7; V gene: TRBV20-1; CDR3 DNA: TGCAGTGCTACCCCCGGTGAGGGACTCGACGAGCAGTACTTC; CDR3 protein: CSATPGEGLDEQYF
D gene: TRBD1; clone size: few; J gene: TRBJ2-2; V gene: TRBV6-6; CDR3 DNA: TGTGCCAGCAGTTCGGGACAGGGAAGGTTGAACACCGGGGAGCTGTTTTTT; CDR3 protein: CASSSGQGRLNTGELFF
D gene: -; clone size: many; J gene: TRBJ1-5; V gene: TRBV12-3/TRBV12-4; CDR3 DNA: TGTGCCAGCAGTCGCTCAAGGGCCTATGAGCCCCAGCATTTT; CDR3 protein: CASSRSRAYEPQHF
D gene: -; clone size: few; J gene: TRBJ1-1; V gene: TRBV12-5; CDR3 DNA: TGTGCTAGTGCCATTGGGAGTGGAACTGAAGCTTTCTTT; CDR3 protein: CASAIGSGTEAFF
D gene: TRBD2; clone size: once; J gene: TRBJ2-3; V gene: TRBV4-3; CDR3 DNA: TGCGCCAGCAGCCCAACTAGCGCGTGGGAAGATACGCAGTATTTT; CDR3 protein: CASSPTSAWEDTQYF
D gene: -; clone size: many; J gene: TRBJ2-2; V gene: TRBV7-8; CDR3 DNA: TGTGCCAGCAGCCATACTTCCATGTCAGGGGAGCTGTTTTTT; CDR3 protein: CASSHTSMSGELFF
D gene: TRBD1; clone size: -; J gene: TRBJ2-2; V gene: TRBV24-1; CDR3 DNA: TGTGCCACCAGTGATTTCCCCGGACAGGGACGGACCGGGGAGCTGTTTTTT; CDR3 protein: CATSDFPGQGRTGELFF
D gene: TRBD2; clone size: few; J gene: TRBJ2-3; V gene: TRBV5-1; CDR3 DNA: TGCGCCAGCAGCTTGGTCCCAGGCGGGGGAGATACGCAGTATTTT; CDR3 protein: CASSLVPGGGDTQYF
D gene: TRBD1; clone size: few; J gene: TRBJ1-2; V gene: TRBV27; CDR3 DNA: TGTGCCAGCAGTCCTCCACCCGGGACAGGGGAGGACTATGGCTACACCTTC; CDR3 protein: CASSPPPGTGEDYGYTF
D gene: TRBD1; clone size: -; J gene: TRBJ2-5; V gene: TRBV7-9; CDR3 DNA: TGTGCCAGCAGCTTCCCAGGGGGAAGAGGAGAGACCCAGTACTTC; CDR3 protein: CASSFPGGRGETQYF
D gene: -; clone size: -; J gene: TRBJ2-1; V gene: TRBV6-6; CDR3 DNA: TGTGCCAGCAGTTACTCGAGGCCAGTTGAGCAGTTCTTC; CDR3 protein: CASSYSRPVEQFF
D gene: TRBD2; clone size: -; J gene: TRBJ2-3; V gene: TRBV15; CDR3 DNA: TGTGCCACCAGCAGGACGCGTAGCGGGGGCAAAGATACGCAGTATTTT; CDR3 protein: CATSRTRSGGKDTQYF
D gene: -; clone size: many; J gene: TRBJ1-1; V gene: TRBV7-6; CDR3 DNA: TGTGCCAGCAGCCCTCTAGGGGCAGGGTCCACTGAAGCTTTCTTT; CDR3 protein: CASSPLGAGSTEAFF
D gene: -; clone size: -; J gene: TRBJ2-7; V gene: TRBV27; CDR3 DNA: TGTGCCAGCAGTACAACAGGGAACGAGCAGTACTTC; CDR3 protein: CASSTTGNEQYF
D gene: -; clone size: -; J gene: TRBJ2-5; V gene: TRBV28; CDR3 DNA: TGTGCCAGCAGTTTGGCCGGGGGCAGGGAGACCCAGTACTTC; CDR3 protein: CASSLAGGRETQYF
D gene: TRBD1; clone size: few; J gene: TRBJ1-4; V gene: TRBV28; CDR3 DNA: TGTGCCAGCAGTTTGGGGACAGGGAATGAAAAACTGTTTTTT; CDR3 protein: CASSLGTGNEKLFF
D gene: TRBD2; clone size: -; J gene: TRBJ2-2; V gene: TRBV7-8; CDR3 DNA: TGTGCCAGCAGCCCCTGTCGCGGGGGGGGGAACACCGGGGAGGTGTTTTTT; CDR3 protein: CASSPCRGGGNTGEVFF